This TCR beta chain was sequenced in a study of blood T cell repertoires in COVID-19. V dropped 9 bases and J dropped 1; count of bases not matched to a gene: 7. Germline CDR1 and CDR2: SNHLY and FYNNEI. The length of the CDR3 is 15 residues. This clone was detected only once. As originally analysed: For nucleated cells, counts were estimated from reference gene primer amplification. Clones were read by immunoSEQ multiplex PCR, and TCRdb kept only the in-frame ones, dropping some. Clonal size and the V and J genes are those of that table, whereas D and trimming came from the DNA. In the table there are around 250,000 clones, around 93% of which are singletons.

The material sequenced was PBMCs or T cells enriched from blood (not recorded which). The sequence came from a man aged 35 to 55 who had been exposed to COVID-19. The chain employs TRBV2 and TRBJ2-2, with TRBD1 identical over 8 bases. CDR3: CARRTGTGNTGELFF. The DNA for the CDR3 is TGTGCCAGGCGTACCGGGACAGGGAACACCGGGGAGCTGTTTTTT.